Detailed here is one TCR beta chain. The target of this receptor is not known. Base quality data are lacking; no much larger clone is found one base away. CDR1 and CDR2, looked up from the germline V gene (reference sequence), are LNHDA and SQIVND. V loses 10 bases, J loses 9 bases, and the germline ends lie 22 bases apart. The cysteine opens and the phenylalanine closes a CDR3 of 14 amino acids. The retained sequence is limited to the CDR3, 42 bases, with the frame set at the first base. One collaborating source in Seattle enrolled patients while the patients were actively infected and followed the patients over time throughout the course of disease. Each collaborating institution followed its own protocols to collect whole blood in K2EDTA tubes. For TCRbeta analysis, collaborators shipped samples in one of three forms: frozen whole blood, isolated PBMCs, or DNA extracted from either of those sample types.

The immunoSEQ Assay, a bias-controlled multiplex PCR, was used to amplify TCRbeta CDR3 regions from genomic DNA. The authors' pipeline ran thus. Nucleated cell counts per sample were estimated from amplification of reference gene primers within the assay. To quantify the absolute abundance of each unique TCRbeta CDR3 rearrangement, sequence reads were collapsed and filtered. For each sample, productive Simpson clonality was calculated by taking the square root of Simpson's diversity index across productive rearrangements. TCRdb retrieved this table from immuneACCESS and kept in-frame rearrangements only. Not all clones are present; in checked studies, unresolved V genes account for under half, and no reason is known for the remainder. V, J and clone size are those of that table, while D and trimming were read from the DNA. The sample records almost 200,000 clones, roughly 80% of which are singletons. The leading ten clones occupy about 0.95% of the sample.

The data were taken from a study of blood T cell repertoires in COVID-19 (dated by TCRdb to the early 2020s). Broadly, across the study: Collaborator samples came from the United States, Italy and Spain and covered acute and convalescent phases of COVID-19. The prospective study material was composed of cDNA or gDNA derived from T cells, B-cell-depleted T cells, or PBMCs. Nearly every sample came with metadata listing a de-identified subject ID, COVID-19 status, age in years and sex. Where HLA class I and class II types were available, the types were taken from metadata supplied by the sample provider, not from assay-based typing. The samples were drawn from the first 160 participants of the ongoing ImmuneRACE study and from 1,254 subjects provided by 6 global collaborators. Deeply sampled blood TCRbeta repertoires from subjects exposed to, actively infected with, or recovered from COVID-19 were included in the dataset. The repertoires were made available in a free public database intended to serve as a resource for research on the immune response to SARS-CoV-2. The research as a whole found: The amount of clinical and demographic metadata varied by source and participant and was provided uncurated.

The specimen was peripheral blood. This TCR came from a man aged 60-69 years with COVID-19, enrolled during active disease. In this chain, TRBV19 is recombined with TRBJ1-5; D gene: possibly TRBD1, on 5 matching bases. The sequence in DNA is TGTGCCACCAACGACAGATCACGCGGTGGGCCCCAGCATTTT. This gives the protein CATNDRSRGGPQHF.